The table lists the clone carrying this T cell receptor beta chain with many counts. What it recognizes is unknown. Each CDR3 protein is one row after TCRdb ran MiXCR on the reads. Here the sample spans 150,000 to 200,000 distinct CDR3 sequences, nearly 9.5% being singletons. This specimen comes from a study of T cell repertoires in cytomegalovirus infection. For the study at large: CMV infection together with matching HLA type was indicated by public TCR beta signatures. Study-wide results and limits: The ex vivo response showed dominance by HLA-C-restricted CMV-specific TCR beta clonotypes.

This CDR3 region has 16 residues. The germline CDR1 and CDR2 sequences are SGHVS and FQNEAQ. With 1 base clipped from V and 1 base from J, the junction kept 5 bases outside the gene matches. The sequence was obtained from a human donor in good health (CMV status not recorded). Some clones in this sample may be carry-over from other donors' samples. Specimen: PBMCs. The rearrangement uses TRBV7-8 and TRBJ2-3; 7 nucleotides line up with TRBD1. CDR3 nucleotides: TGTGCCAGCAGCTTAGGCTACAGGGGCGGCACAGATACGCAGTATTTT. This sequence encodes CASSLGYRGGTDTQYF.